The entry below gives a single T cell receptor beta chain sequence along with its context. Assay used: immunoSEQ multiplex PCR; TCRdb lists only in-frame clones, some missing. The sample consists of some 1.5 million clones, under 99% of them appearing once. This specimen comes from a study of shared clonotypes between healthy human individuals. J gave up 2 bases and V 0 bases, and 4 bases lay outside the gene matches. The CDR3 consists of 15 residues. Germline V gene sequence: CDR1 SGHNT, CDR2 YYREEE (reference sequence). Sequenced sample: naive CD4+ T cells sorted from blood. Described subset: CD45RA+ positively selected. The TCR originated in a man aged 30 to 45 in good health. This sequence joins TRBV5-4 and TRBJ2-5; 7 nucleotides agree with TRBD1. DNA for the CDR3: TGTGCCAGCAGCTTGGGAGGGGGCAGGCAAGAGACCCAGTACTTC. Protein product: CASSLGGGRQETQYF. Drawing the rest from reference TRBV5-4 and TRBJ2-5, the complete variable domain is ETGVTQSPTHLIKTRGQQVTLRCSSQSGHNTVSWYQQALGQGPQFIFQYYREEENGRGNFPPRFSGLQFPNYSSELNVNALELDDSALYLCASSLGGGRQETQYFGPGTRLLVL.